This TCR beta chain was found in a study of type 1 regulatory T cells. Study-wide background: T-allo10 is a Tr1-enriched, alloantigen-specific CD4 T cell product made in vitro.

General observations from the study: Tr1 cells had a more restricted TCR repertoire than non-Tr1 cells.

TCRdb fed the reads into MiXCR, producing one record per CDR3 protein. Here the sample spans approximately 42,000 distinct CDR3 sequences, 12% being singletons. The CDR3 extends over 15 amino acids. The germline CDR1 and CDR2 sequences are SGHNT and YYREEE (reference sequence). V was pared by 1 base and J by 1 base, with 8 bases between. As concerns this clonotype: Its antigen is undetermined. A much larger clone lies a single base off, so this may be a read error.

This rearrangement joins TRBV5-4 to TRBJ2-2; no clear D. The TCR originated in a human donor in good health. Material: cultured non-Tr1 T cells, either the whole culture or a sorted T cell fraction (not recorded which). CDR3 nucleotides: TGTGCCAGCAGCTTGAGTGCAGGGAACACCGGGGAGCTGTTTTTT. Amino acids: CASSLSAGNTGELFF.